Presented here are 4 T cell receptor beta chains from one specimen sequenced in a study of CD8+ T cells in alopecia areata. RNA was isolated and reverse transcribed to cDNA, the sequencing template. Libraries were prepared by immunoSEQ multiplex PCR; TCRdb keeps only in-frame clonotypes and omits some of them. The sample has about 120,000 clones, roughly two thirds seen once. Material for sequencing was CD4+ T cells sorted from blood. The receptors come from a human donor in good health.

The chain is built from TRBV4-1 and TRBJ2-1; D may match TRBD1 or TRBD2 (5 bases each). The CDR3 totals 16 residues. Germline V gene lookup returns CDR1 MGHRA and CDR2 YSYEKL. V dropped 0 bases and J dropped 2 bases, with 11 bases sitting between them. CDR3 sequence (DNA): TGCGCCAGCAGCCAAGATCCCGGGGCGGCCTACAATGAGCAGTTCTTC. Its translation: CASSQDPGAAYNEQFF.

The rearrangement uses TRBV29-1 and TRBJ2-2; 8 bases are a match to TRBD2. CDR1 is SQVTM, CDR2 ANQGSEA, per germline. The CDR3 is 16 amino acids. Trimming removed 4 bases from V and 3 bases from J; junction bases left unmatched: 10. This CDR3 reads CSVAAGRGEDTGELFF. CDR3 sequence (DNA): TGCAGCGTTGCCGCAGGGCGGGGGGAGGACACCGGGGAGCTGTTTTTT.

The chain is built from TRBV29-1 and TRBJ2-3; D unclear. Trimming removed 1 base from V and 6 bases from J, with 11 bases in between. The CDR3 sequence is 13 residues long. Germline V gives CDR1 SQVTM, CDR2 ANQGSEA. DNA for the CDR3: TGCAGCGTTGAAGTACCCCCTGGGGATACGCAGTATTTT. Translation gives CSVEVPPGDTQYF.

The rearrangement links TRBV30 to TRBJ1-1; D is ambiguous. The V end was cut by 2 bases, the J end by 4 bases, with 8 bases between. Germline V gene data show CDR1 as GTSNPN and CDR2 as SVGIG (reference sequence). The CDR3 consists of 12 residues. In DNA form, the CDR3 reads TGTGCCTGGAGTAACTATGGCACTGAAGCTTTCTTT. This sequence encodes CAWSNYGTEAFF. The whole variable domain, remainder taken from reference TRBV30 and TRBJ1-1, is SQTIHQWPATLVQPVGSPLSLECTVEGTSNPNLYWYRQAAGRGLQLLFYSVGIGQISSEVPQNLSASRPQDRQFILSSKKLLLSDSGFYLCAWSNYGTEAFFGQGTRLTVV.